The 15 T cell receptor beta chains presented below share a single source sample, sequenced in a study of identical twins. TCRdb independently ran MiXCR on the 5' RACE reads; one entry per CDR3 protein. The sample includes approximately 300,000 distinct CDR3 sequences, roughly 9.8% seen only once; the top ten take roughly 6.8%. The data also belong to a second study, concerning yellow fever vaccine responses in identical twins.

Sequences were obtained from CD8+ T cells sorted from blood. All receptors derive from a woman between 18 and 29 years old in good health.

This clonotype has just a few counts. The CDR3 sequence: CASSSETLTSTDTQYF. CDR3 nucleotides: TGTGCCAGCAGCTCCGAGACGCTGACTAGCACAGATACGCAGTATTTT. The chain recombines TRBV7-3 with TRBJ2-3; D not resolved. Trimming left V 4 bases short and J 0 bases short, with 14 bases between. This CDR3 contains 16 residues. Germline values: CDR1 SGHTA, CDR2 FQGTGA. Full variable domain (rest looked up from reference TRBV7-3 and TRBJ2-3): GAGVSQTPSNKVTEKGKYVELRCDPISGHTALYWYRQSLGQGPEFLIYFQGTGAADDSGLPNDRFFAVRPEGSVSTLKIQRTERGDSAVYLCASSSETLTSTDTQYFGPGTRLTVL.

The sample holds a few counts of this clonotype. The rearrangement links TRBV4-2 to TRBJ2-5; TRBD2 agrees at 8 bases. Germline V gives CDR1 LGHNA, CDR2 YNFKEQ. Losses at the gene ends were 1 base for V and 4 bases for J; bases not matched to a gene: 5. The CDR3 runs 15 residues. Written as DNA, the CDR3 is TGTGCCAGCAGCCAAGTACTGGGACTAGGAGAGACCCAGTACTTC. Amino acids: CASSQVLGLGETQYF.

The chain combines TRBV20-1 with TRBJ2-7; 10 bases are a match to TRBD2. Trimming took 2 bases from V and 3 from J; bases not matched to a gene: 10. The germline V gene has CDR1 DFQATT and CDR2 SNEGSKA (reference sequence). CDR3 length: 16 residues. The CDR3 region has the DNA TGCAGTGCTAGAAGTCTAGCGGGGGTGATAGGCTACGAGCAGTACTTC. Translated: CSARSLAGVIGYEQYF.

The chain employs TRBV7-6 and TRBJ2-1, with 8 positions matching TRBD2. This CDR3 comprises 15 residues. With V trimmed by 5 bases and J by 2 bases, 5 bases remained unmatched. The germline CDR1 and CDR2 sequences are SGHVS and FNYEAQ. The DNA for the CDR3 is TGTGCCAGCAGCCCCAGAGCGGGAGCCTACAATGAGCAGTTCTTC. Translating gives CASSPRAGAYNEQFF.

The sample holds a few counts of this clonotype. V and J are TRBV4-2 and TRBJ2-5; 10 positions agree with TRBD2. Germline CDR1 LGHNA, CDR2 YNFKEQ. With 3 bases clipped from V and 2 bases from J, the junction kept 6 bases outside the gene matches. CDR3 size: 16 residues. CDR3 nucleotide sequence: TGTGCCAGCAGCCAGGAAGCGGGGGGGAGGCAAGAGACCCAGTACTTC. Translated: CASSQEAGGRQETQYF.

This clonotype was seen many times. This chain connects TRBV12-3 or TRBV12-4 to TRBJ2-2; D is uncertain. The CDR3 covers 13 residues. V was cut by 3 bases and J by 4 bases, with 6 bases left in between. The CDR3 here is CASSLWGTGELFF. Written as DNA, the CDR3 is TGTGCCAGCAGTTTGTGGGGCACCGGGGAGCTGTTTTTT.

The table lists this clonotype with many counts. The chain carries TRBV7-8 and TRBJ1-4; no firm D call. Looked up from germline, CDR1 is SGHVS and CDR2 is FQNEAQ. Trimming stripped 3 bases from V and 0 bases from J, with 8 bases between. The CDR3 consists of 15 residues. CDR3 nucleotide sequence: TGTGCCAGCAGCTTGGAGGGCGCAACTAATGAAAAACTGTTTTTT. Translated: CASSLEGATNEKLFF.

This clonotype was observed a few times. The chain uses TRBV7-9 and TRBJ2-7; the D is unclear. The length of the CDR3 is 12 residues. Germline lookup yields CDR1 SEHNR and CDR2 FQNEAQ (reference sequence). V shed 5 bases and J shed 6 bases, with 11 bases lying between them. The CDR3 protein is CASSPGQAEQYF. The CDR3 nucleotides read TGTGCCAGCAGCCCCGGCCAGGCCGAGCAGTACTTC.

The rearrangement joins TRBV3-1 to TRBJ2-7; D uncertain. The germline V gene has CDR1 LGHDT and CDR2 YNNKEL (reference sequence). V shed 2 bases and J shed 2 bases, with 10 bases lying between them. The CDR3 is made up of 14 amino acids. CDR3 in DNA: TGTGCCAGCAGCCAATGGACGGCGACCTACGAGCAGTACTTC. Translated: CASSQWTATYEQYF.

This clonotype was seen only a few times. The chain couples TRBV24-1 to TRBJ1-2; D uncertain. CDR1 is KGHDR, CDR2 SFDVKD, per germline. V was cut by 4 bases and J by 2 bases, with 16 bases left in between. This CDR3 has 16 amino acids. CDR3 residues: CATSDTSDGYNYGYTF. DNA for the CDR3: TGTGCCACCAGTGACACCTCGGACGGATACAACTATGGCTACACCTTC.

This clonotype was recorded a few times. The chain couples TRBV4-3 to TRBJ2-2, with D unresolved. Germline V gene sequence: CDR1 LGHNA, CDR2 YSLEER. The CDR3 length is 15 residues. Trimming left V 0 bases short and J 5 bases short, with 10 bases between. CDR3 bases: TGCGCCAGCAGCCAAGATTGGCGTACTACCGGGGAGCTGTTTTTT. This gives the protein CASSQDWRTTGELFF.

This chain links TRBV29-1 with TRBJ2-3; TRBD2 matches 9 bases. With 1 base clipped from V and 1 base from J, the junction kept 6 bases outside the gene matches. Germline CDR1 is SQVTM and CDR2 is ANQGSEA. The CDR3 length is 16 residues. CDR3 loop: CSVEAGLAFGTDTQYF. The CDR3 nucleotides are TGCAGCGTTGAAGCGGGACTAGCTTTTGGCACAGATACGCAGTATTTT.

The rearrangement joins TRBV20-1 to TRBJ2-7; 12 bases align to TRBD1. The V segment lost 0 bases and the J segment 5 bases; nucleotides outside the gene matches: 5. The CDR3 length is 15 residues. The germline V gene encodes CDR1 DFQATT and CDR2 SNEGSKA (reference sequence). The CDR3 nucleotides read TGCAGTGCTAGAGAGAGGGACAGGGGGCTGGACGAGCAGTACTTC. This encodes CSARERDRGLDEQYF.

This clonotype was counted only a few times. The chain links TRBV11-2 to TRBJ1-1; D not resolved. The V gene lost 4 bases and the J gene lost 1 base, with 16 bases spanning the gap. The length of the CDR3 is 16 residues. CDR1 and CDR2 (germline): SGHAT, FQNNGV. CDR3 amino acids: CASSSIRPPANTEAFF. In nucleotides, the CDR3 is TGTGCCAGCAGCTCCATTCGCCCACCGGCGAACACTGAAGCTTTCTTT.

This clonotype was seen repeatedly, ten times or more. The chain carries TRBV27 and TRBJ2-7, with unresolved D. CDR3 length: 11 amino acids. V lost 4 bases and J lost 6, with 7 bases in between. CDR1 is MNHEY, CDR2 SMNVEV, per germline (reference sequence). The CDR3 region has the DNA TGTGCCAGCAGTTCATCGTTCGAGCAGTACTTC. Translated: CASSSSFEQYF.